Each of the 30 T cell receptor beta chains below was sequenced from the same sample in a study of CD8+CD57+ T cells in acquired aplastic anemia. Flow cytometry had shown expanded CD8+CD57+ cells in the patients chosen for sequencing. TCR beta VDJ and CDR3 profiling used genomic DNA as template. From the reads, TCRdb called clonotypes with MiXCR, one entry per CDR3 protein. The table records approximately 470,000 distinct CDR3 sequences, about a third of them present only once. The sequenced sample was sorted CD4+, CD8+, or CD8+CD57+ T cells (not recorded which) from PBMCs. The receptors stem from a human donor with aplastic anemia.

Of note for this clonotype: Compared with germline, one end of the junction differs, possibly owing to a read error. The J gene is TRBJ2-4, the V gene TRBV11-2; no reliable D call. Germline values: CDR1 SGHAT, CDR2 FQNNGV. The CDR3 is made up of 17 amino acids. CDR3 in DNA: TGTGCCAGCAGCATAGAGTGGCGAGTTTCAGACAAAAACATTCAGTACTTC. Residues: CASSIEWRVSDKNIQYF.

The table lists this clonotype with many counts. The chain employs TRBV2 and TRBJ1-1; D ambiguous. This CDR3 region has 13 residues. Between the trimmed V and J ends, which lost 6 bases and 5 bases, there was a span of 13 bases. From germline, CDR1 is SNHLY and CDR2 FYNNEI. The CDR3, as DNA: TGTGCCAGCAGAGACGGGGTTTTGACTGAAGCTTTCTTT. This codes for CASRDGVLTEAFF.

In this sample, this clonotype turned up a few times. J is TRBJ2-1 and V is TRBV11-1; TRBD2 matches 14 bases. The germline V gene encodes CDR1 SGHAT and CDR2 FQDESV (reference sequence). J was trimmed by 5 bases and V by 2 bases; bases with no gene match: 5. The CDR3 runs to 17 residues. This chain's CDR3 is CASSLIGGLAGDNEQFF. For the CDR3, the DNA is TGTGCCAGCAGCTTAATCGGGGGACTAGCGGGGGACAATGAGCAGTTCTTC.

At least ten counts were recorded for this clonotype. The V call is TRBV11-2, the J call TRBJ1-6; 7 bases map to TRBD1. CDR3 size: 16 residues. Germline V gives CDR1 SGHAT, CDR2 FQNNGV. Trimming took 1 base from V and 5 from J; bases not matched to a gene: 5. The CDR3 nucleotides are TGTGCCAGCAGCTTAGTAGGGGGCAACCATAATTCACCCCTCCACTTT. Protein: CASSLVGGNHNSPLHF. The full variable domain, completed using reference TRBV11-2 and TRBJ1-6, is EAGVAQSPRYKIIEKRQSVAFWCNPISGHATLYWYQQILGQGPKLLIQFQNNGVVDDSQLPKDRFSAERLKGVDSTLKIQPAKLEDSAVYLCASSLVGGNHNSPLHFGNGTRLTVT.

This chain joins TRBV2 and TRBJ1-5; TRBD1 matches at 8 bases. The CDR3 consists of 14 residues. CDR1 is SNHLY and CDR2 is FYNNEI in the germline V gene. Germline trimming cut 11 bases from V and 3 bases from J; bases unmatched to any gene: 9. The CDR3 DNA sequence: TGTGCCGGCGTGTGGACAGGGTCCAATCAGCCCCAGCATTTT. As protein: CAGVWTGSNQPQHF.

At least ten counts were recorded for this clonotype. Here the CDR3 DNA reads TGTGCCACCAGTGATCCGGGACAGGGGAGCTACGAGCAGTACTTC. Amino acids: CATSDPGQGSYEQYF. The chain carries TRBV24-1 and TRBJ2-7, with 10 bases identical to TRBD1. Per germline, CDR1 KGHDR and CDR2 SFDVKD. J gave up 3 bases and V 3 bases, and 4 bases lay outside the gene matches. The CDR3 consists of 15 residues.

This clonotype was counted many times. The rearrangement uses TRBV7-9 and TRBJ2-1; D ambiguous. The V end was cut by 1 base, the J end by 12 bases, with 7 bases between. This CDR3 contains 11 residues. The germline V gene has CDR1 SEHNR and CDR2 FQNEAQ (reference sequence). CDR3 loop: CASSLVNRQFF. The DNA of the CDR3 is TGTGCCAGCAGCTTAGTCAATCGGCAGTTCTTC.

This clonotype was seen repeatedly, ten times or more. The V and J genes are TRBV10-3 and TRBJ2-7, with no clear D. This CDR3 is built from 14 residues. V lost 3 bases to trimming and J lost 0 bases, with 9 bases between them. Germline V CDR1 and CDR2: ENHRY, SYGVKD. The CDR3 nucleotides read TGTGCCATCAGTGAATCTGGCAGCTCCTACGAGCAGTACTTC. This sequence encodes CAISESGSSYEQYF.

This clonotype was observed at least ten times. The J gene is TRBJ2-3, the V gene TRBV19, with TRBD1 identical over 9 bases. The CDR3 has 15 residues. Germline lookup yields CDR1 LNHDA and CDR2 SQIVND (reference sequence). The junction had 7 bases not matched to a gene; V was cut back by 7 bases and J by 2 bases. The CDR3 sequence is CASNPGTGNTDTQYF. The CDR3 nucleotides read TGTGCCAGTAATCCTGGGACAGGGAACACAGATACGCAGTATTTT. Together with reference TRBV19 and TRBJ2-3, the CDR3 gives the full variable domain: DGGITQSPKYLFRKEGQNVTLSCEQNLNHDAMYWYRQDPGQGLRLIYYSQIVNDFQKGDIAEGYSVSREKKESFPLTVTSAQKNPTAFYLCASNPGTGNTDTQYFGPGTRLTVL.

The rearrangement links TRBV20-1 to TRBJ2-3; the match to TRBD2 covers 8 bases. Germline V lookup: CDR1 DFQATT, CDR2 SNEGSKA (reference sequence). This CDR3 region has 15 residues. The ends lost 6 bases at V and 0 bases at J; junction bases unmatched: 8. DNA of the CDR3: TGCAGTGCCCACCGAGCGGGGGATAGCACAGATACGCAGTATTTT. Residues: CSAHRAGDSTDTQYF.

This clonotype was seen at least ten times. J is TRBJ1-2 and V is TRBV13; D might be TRBD1 (6 bases). Trimming left V 9 bases short and J 5 bases short, with 13 bases between. Germline lookup yields CDR1 PRHDT and CDR2 FYEKMQ (reference sequence). CDR3 length: 12 amino acids. CDR3 sequence: CASRPQGYGYTF. The CDR3 DNA sequence: TGTGCCAGTCGGCCTCAGGGGTATGGCTACACCTTC.

The V call is TRBV27, the J call TRBJ2-7; 8 bases map to TRBD2. The CDR3 is made up of 14 amino acids. Germline V gene data show CDR1 as MNHEY and CDR2 as SMNVEV (reference sequence). J lost 1 base, V lost 5 bases, and 4 bases had no gene match. The CDR3 region has the DNA TGTGCCAGCAGTCCGGGGACTAGTTCCTACGAGCAGTACTTC. Its protein product is CASSPGTSSYEQYF.

A word on this clonotype: One junction end does not reproduce the germline sequence, and a read error may be involved. J is TRBJ2-5 and V is TRBV7-3; 12 nucleotides agree with TRBD2. CDR1 and CDR2 from the germline V gene are SGHTA and FQGTGA. This CDR3 is built from 14 residues. This chain's CDR3 is CASSQGLAGETQYF. The CDR3 DNA reads TGTGCTAGCAGCCAGGGACTAGCGGGAGAGACCCAGTACTTC.

This clonotype was seen more than once but under ten times. The chain is built from TRBV12-5 and TRBJ2-7, with D possibly matching TRBD1 (5 bases). With 7 bases removed from V and 4 bases from J, the gap between germline ends came to 17 bases. The germline V gene has CDR1 LGHNT and CDR2 FRNRAP. This CDR3 is built from 14 residues. The CDR3 loop is CASDLRAPTYEQYF. The CDR3 DNA is TGTGCTAGTGACCTCAGGGCCCCGACTTACGAGCAGTACTTC.

The chain couples TRBV12-3 or TRBV12-4 to TRBJ1-5; perhaps TRBD1 as D (6 bases). Trimming cost V 3 bases and J 9 bases, with 15 bases left between them. The CDR3 spans 14 residues. This chain's CDR3 is CASSFGQGFGPQHF. CDR3 DNA: TGTGCCAGCAGTTTTGGGCAGGGGTTCGGGCCCCAGCATTTT.

A few counts support this clonotype. The CDR3 loop reads CASSIEGHQSGPLHF. Written as DNA, the CDR3 is TGTGCCAGCAGCATTGAGGGGCACCAAAGTGGTCCCCTCCACTTT. This rearrangement joins TRBV7-8 to TRBJ1-6; tentative D call: TRBD1 (5 bases). V shed 5 bases and J shed 13 bases, with 21 bases lying between them. This CDR3 has 15 residues. Germline CDR1 SGHVS, CDR2 FQNEAQ.

The CDR3 coding sequence is TGCGCCAGCCGGGCGGGACAGGCCTACGAGCAGTACTTC. Its protein is CASRAGQAYEQYF. The V and J genes are TRBV10-2 and TRBJ2-7, with TRBD1 matching over 8 bases. The CDR3 contains 13 residues. Trimming at V came to 8 bases and at J to 2 bases, leaving 5 bases not matched to a gene. The V gene's germline CDR1 is WSHSY and CDR2 SAAADI.

The table lists this clonotype with many counts. The V call is TRBV20-1, the J call TRBJ2-7; D possibly corresponds to TRBD1 (5 bases). Germline CDR1 and CDR2: DFQATT and SNEGSKA (reference sequence). CDR3 length equals 15 residues. V lost 5 bases and J 3 bases, leaving 20 bases between the germline ends. The CDR3: CSAAPPQGKRYEQYF. The CDR3 nucleotides read TGCAGTGCTGCTCCGCCCCAGGGTAAGCGCTACGAGCAGTACTTC.

The chain employs TRBV29-1 and TRBJ1-1, with 9 bases that match TRBD1. This CDR3 has 15 amino acids. Germline lookup yields CDR1 SQVTM and CDR2 ANQGSEA. The CDR3 region has the DNA TGCAGTTATATCGGACAGGGGTACCTGGACACTGAAGCTTTCTTT. Amino acid sequence: CSYIGQGYLDTEAFF.

This clonotype was found a few times. The chain couples TRBV6-5 to TRBJ1-2; 8 bases agree with TRBD1. The ends lost 0 bases at V and 2 bases at J; junction bases unmatched: 5. Per the germline V gene, CDR1 is MNHEY and CDR2 is SVGAGI. This CDR3 comprises 16 residues. The CDR3 protein is CASSYSVQGANYGYTF. The CDR3 DNA is TGTGCCAGCAGTTACTCGGTCCAGGGGGCCAACTATGGCTACACCTTC.

To note about this clonotype: The junction and the germline gene differ at one end; a read error may be behind it. Written as DNA, the CDR3 is TGTGCCAGCAGCTTTGAGGGAGGGAGGGACCAGGAGCAGTGCTTC. It translates to CASSFEGGRDQEQCF. This chain uses TRBV7-2 with TRBJ2-7; 7 nucleotides align to TRBD2. Germline CDR1 SGHTA, CDR2 FQGNSA. The CDR3 sequence is 15 residues long.

This clonotype has ten or more counts. J is TRBJ1-6 and V is TRBV19, with D possibly being TRBD1 (5 bases). The ends were cut back, 6 bases at V and 6 bases at J, with 12 bases in the middle. Germline loops: CDR1 LNHDA, CDR2 SQIVND (reference sequence). The CDR3 extends over 14 amino acids. The CDR3 DNA reads as TGTGCCAGTAGAACGACAGAGGGTAATTCACCCCTCCACTTT. Amino acid sequence: CASRTTEGNSPLHF.

In this sample, this clonotype turned up many times. The gene calls are TRBV12-3 or TRBV12-4 and TRBJ1-1; D is undetermined. The CDR3 loop spans 12 amino acids. Trimming pared 3 bases from V and 4 bases from J, leaving 6 bases between. CDR3 nucleotides: TGTGCCAGCAGTTTCGAGGGCACTGAAGCTTTCTTT. Translation gives CASSFEGTEAFF.

Worth noting for this clonotype: One junction end disagrees with the germline gene, perhaps due to a read error. The chain is built from TRBV5-1 and TRBJ2-5; D may correspond to TRBD1 or TRBD2 (5 bases each). The CDR3 totals 13 residues. From germline, CDR1 is SGHRS and CDR2 YFSETQ. The CDR3 sequence: CASGLGREETQYF. The CDR3 DNA is TGCGCCAGCGGCTTGGGACGAGAAGAGACCCAGTACTTC. Based on the CDR3 plus reference TRBV5-1 and TRBJ2-5, the full variable domain is KAGVTQTPRYLIKTRGQQVTLSCSPISGHRSVSWYQQTPGQGLQFLFEYFSETQRNKGNFPGRFSGRQFSNSRSEMNVSTLELGDSALYLCASGLGREETQYFGPGTRLLVL.

A few counts support this clonotype. This chain connects TRBV11-2 to TRBJ2-1; 8 nucleotides align to TRBD2. Germline loops: CDR1 SGHAT, CDR2 FQNNGV. The CDR3 covers 16 residues. V dropped 1 base and J dropped 1; count of bases not matched to a gene: 3. CDR3 sequence reads: CASSLGAGVSYNEQFF. The CDR3 bases are TGTGCCAGCAGCTTAGGAGCGGGAGTTTCCTACAATGAGCAGTTCTTC.

This clonotype was seen at least ten times. This chain links TRBV7-9 with TRBJ1-2; D is unclear. V lost 1 base and J 10 bases, leaving 10 bases between the germline ends. The CDR3 has 12 amino acids. Germline CDR1 and CDR2: SEHNR and FQNEAQ (reference sequence). CDR3 coding DNA: TGTGCCAGCAGCTTAGAGGCCGAGCACTACACCTTC. It yields the protein CASSLEAEHYTF.

The chain combines TRBV10-3 with TRBJ1-1, with no clear D. Germline V gene lookup returns CDR1 ENHRY and CDR2 SYGVKD. The CDR3 contains 14 residues. Trimming cost V 0 bases and J 8 bases, with 13 bases left between them. CDR3 coding DNA: TGTGCCATCAGTGAGTCGTACCGCTCAACCGAAGCTTTCTTT. Residues: CAISESYRSTEAFF.

Remarks on this clonotype: An end of the junction does not agree with germline; a read error may underlie this. Here the CDR3 reads CAGSYGADNQPQHF. The CDR3 DNA follows: TGTGCCGGCAGTTACGGGGCAGACAATCAGCCCCAGCATTTT. This chain connects TRBV2 to TRBJ1-5, with a tentative D call TRBD1 (5 bases). From germline, CDR1 is SNHLY and CDR2 FYNNEI. This CDR3 comprises 14 residues.

This rearrangement joins TRBV20-1 to TRBJ2-3; 12 nucleotides agree with TRBD2. The V and J ends lost 6 bases and 1 base, in that order; junction bases with no gene match: 5. Germline V gene lookup returns CDR1 DFQATT and CDR2 SNEGSKA (reference sequence). The CDR3 length is 15 residues. In nucleotides, the CDR3 is TGCAGTGCCCCAGGGACTAGCGGGCGCACAGATACGCAGTATTTT. Protein product: CSAPGTSGRTDTQYF.

This clonotype has ten or more counts. This chain joins TRBV7-9 and TRBJ1-2; D unclear. CDR3 length: 13 amino acids. Looked up from germline, CDR1 is SEHNR and CDR2 is FQNEAQ (reference sequence). Trimming removed 5 bases from V and 1 base from J, with 8 bases in between. CDR3 nucleotides: TGTGCCAGCAGCCAGACTGTTAACTATGGCTACACCTTC. Its protein product is CASSQTVNYGYTF.